This T cell receptor (beta chain) is from a study of vaccination and CD4 T cells after COVID-19. As for the study in general: Overlapping spike pools from SARS-CoV-2 and HCoV-NL63, HCoV-OC43 and HCoV-229E served as culture stimuli.

Only a few counts were recorded for this clonotype. The antigen is unknown. Study-wide results and caveats: The median proportion of reactive clones detected only post-vaccination in convalescent patients was approximately 90%.

As for time point: late sampling 161 to 241 days after vaccination in a few convalescent patients. The treatment denotes: approximately 9-day PBMC culture with coronavirus spike peptide pools or control peptides (ViraFEST assay). Once peptide pools had expanded antigen-specific T cells, ViraFEST sequenced TCRs. CDR3 length equals 16 residues. Per germline, CDR1 MNHEY and CDR2 SVGAGI. V was shortened by 2 bases and J by 1 base, with 9 bases between the two germline ends. Cultured CD4+ T cell DNA underwent sequencing with the Oncomine TCR Beta short-read assay. Using its own MiXCR run on the PCR reads, TCRdb lists one record per CDR3 protein. Of roughly 23,000 distinct CDR3 sequences in the sample, 35% to 40% were seen once.

The specimen was CD4+ T cells from blood, cultured in vitro, collected about 7 months after SARS-CoV-2 vaccination. The origin of this receptor is a human donor who had recovered from COVID-19. The V gene is TRBV6-5, the J gene TRBJ2-6; D might be TRBD2 (5 bases). The CDR3 region is CASSYSWESGANVLTF. The CDR3 DNA sequence: TGTGCCAGCAGTTACAGTTGGGAGTCTGGGGCCAACGTCCTGACTTTC.